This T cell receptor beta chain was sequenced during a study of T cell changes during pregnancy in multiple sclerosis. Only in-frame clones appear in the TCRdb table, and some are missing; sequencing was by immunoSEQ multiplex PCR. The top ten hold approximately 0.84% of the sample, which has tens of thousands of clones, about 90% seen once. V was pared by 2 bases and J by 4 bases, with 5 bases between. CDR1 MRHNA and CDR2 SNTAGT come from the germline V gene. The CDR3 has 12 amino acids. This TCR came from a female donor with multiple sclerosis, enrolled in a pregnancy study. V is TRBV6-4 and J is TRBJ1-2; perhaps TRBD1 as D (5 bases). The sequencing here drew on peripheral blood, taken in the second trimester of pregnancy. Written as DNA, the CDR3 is TGTGCCAGCAGTGACAGGGGCTATGGCTACACCTTC. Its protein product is CASSDRGYGYTF.